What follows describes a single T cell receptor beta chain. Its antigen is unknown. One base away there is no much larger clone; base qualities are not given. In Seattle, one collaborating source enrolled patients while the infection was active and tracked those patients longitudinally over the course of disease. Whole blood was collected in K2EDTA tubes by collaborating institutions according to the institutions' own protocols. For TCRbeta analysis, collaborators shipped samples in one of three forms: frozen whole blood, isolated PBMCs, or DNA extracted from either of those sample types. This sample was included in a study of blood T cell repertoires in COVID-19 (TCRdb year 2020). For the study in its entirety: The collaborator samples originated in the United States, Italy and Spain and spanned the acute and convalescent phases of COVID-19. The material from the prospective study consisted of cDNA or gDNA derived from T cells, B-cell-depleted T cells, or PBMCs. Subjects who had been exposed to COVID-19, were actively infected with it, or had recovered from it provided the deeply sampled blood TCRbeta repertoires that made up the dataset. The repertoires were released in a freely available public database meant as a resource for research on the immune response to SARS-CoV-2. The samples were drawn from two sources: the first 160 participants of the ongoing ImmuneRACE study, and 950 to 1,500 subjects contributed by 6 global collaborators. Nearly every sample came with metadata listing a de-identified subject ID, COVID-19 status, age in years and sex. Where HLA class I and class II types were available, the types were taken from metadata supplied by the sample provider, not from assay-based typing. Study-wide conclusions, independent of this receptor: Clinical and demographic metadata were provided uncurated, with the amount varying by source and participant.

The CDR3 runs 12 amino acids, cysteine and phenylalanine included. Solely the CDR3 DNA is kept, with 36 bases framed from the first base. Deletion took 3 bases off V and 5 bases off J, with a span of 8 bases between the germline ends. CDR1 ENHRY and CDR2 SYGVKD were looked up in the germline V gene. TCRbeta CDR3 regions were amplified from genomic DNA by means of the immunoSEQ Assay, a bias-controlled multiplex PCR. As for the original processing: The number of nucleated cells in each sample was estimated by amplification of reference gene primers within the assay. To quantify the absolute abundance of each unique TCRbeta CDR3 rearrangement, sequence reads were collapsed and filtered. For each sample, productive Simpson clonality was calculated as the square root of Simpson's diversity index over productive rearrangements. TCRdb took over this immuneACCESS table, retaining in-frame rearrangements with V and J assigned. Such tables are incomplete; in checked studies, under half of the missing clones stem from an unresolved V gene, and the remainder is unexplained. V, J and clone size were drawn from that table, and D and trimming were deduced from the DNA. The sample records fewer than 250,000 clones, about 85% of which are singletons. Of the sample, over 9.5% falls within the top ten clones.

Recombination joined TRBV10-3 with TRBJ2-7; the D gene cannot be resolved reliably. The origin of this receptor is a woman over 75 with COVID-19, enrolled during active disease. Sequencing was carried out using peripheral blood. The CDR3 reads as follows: CAISELRNEQYF. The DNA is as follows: TGTGCCATCAGTGAACTAAGAAACGAGCAGTACTTC.